Below, 6 T cell receptor beta chains from the same sample are listed, as sequenced in a study of T cells in Graves' hyperthyroidism and ophthalmopathy. What was amplified from RNA transcripts were TCR beta CDR3 regions. HTBI primers were used for first-round RT-PCR of the TCR CDR3. TCRdb ran MiXCR on the multiplex PCR reads and lists one entry per CDR3 protein. The table lists some 720,000 distinct CDR3 sequences, roughly 15% of them singletons. The sequencing sample was made of blood. The origin of the receptors is a young man with Graves' hyperthyroidism.

This clonotype was detected only a few times. The chain has TRBV7-3 and TRBJ2-1, with D perhaps matching TRBD2 (6 bases). Germline V lookup: CDR1 SGHTA, CDR2 FQGTGA. Trimming cost V 4 bases and J 0 bases, with 13 bases left between them. This CDR3 region has 16 residues. CDR3 DNA: TGTGCCAGCAGCTCGGTAATAGCGGCCTCCTACAATGAGCAGTTCTTC. Translated, it gives CASSSVIAASYNEQFF.

This clonotype occurred many times. The chain links TRBV28 to TRBJ2-1; D call uncertain. The CDR3 has 11 amino acids. V gave up 6 bases and J gave up 7 bases, with 7 bases separating them. Looked up from germline, CDR1 is MDHEN and CDR2 is SYDVKM. This chain's CDR3 is CASSSRNEQFF. The CDR3 bases are TGTGCCAGCAGCAGTAGGAATGAGCAGTTCTTC. Looking up the rest from reference TRBV28 and TRBJ2-1 gives the full variable domain: DVKVTQSSRYLVKRTGEKVFLECVQDMDHENMFWYRQDPGLGLRLIYFSYDVKMKEKGDIPEGYSVSREKKERFSLILESASTNQTSMYLCASSSRNEQFFGPGTRLTVL.

The V and J genes are TRBV20-1 and TRBJ2-7; D is perhaps TRBD2 (6 bases). Germline V CDR1 and CDR2: DFQATT, SNEGSKA (reference sequence). The CDR3 contains 13 residues. Trimming left V 6 bases short and J 2 bases short, with 14 bases between. This chain's CDR3 is CSARGSGTYEQYF. The CDR3 nucleotides are TGCAGTGCACGAGGTAGCGGTACCTACGAGCAGTACTTC.

In its sample, this clonotype was seen a few times. The genes are TRBV24-1 and TRBJ2-1, with D perhaps TRBD2 (6 bases). Deletions cut 7 bases from V and 15 bases from J, with 24 bases between. The CDR3 is 14 amino acids. CDR1 is KGHDR and CDR2 is SFDVKD in the germline V gene. The CDR3 bases are TGTGCCACCAGCCTTTGGGGGAAGACGGGAGAAAGGTTCTTC. Its protein is CATSLWGKTGERFF.

About this clonotype: This could be a read error, since a much larger clone is one nucleotide away. The rearrangement joins TRBV3-1 to TRBJ2-3; D perhaps matches TRBD1 (6 bases). Germline loops: CDR1 LGHDT, CDR2 YNNKEL (reference sequence). V lost 4 bases and J 0 bases, leaving 14 bases between the germline ends. The CDR3 consists of 16 residues. This CDR3 is CASSPRGQPSTDTQYF. Here the CDR3 DNA reads TGTGCCAGCAGCCCTAGAGGACAGCCGAGCACAGATACGCAGTATTTT.

This clonotype was recorded a few times. The chain combines TRBV28 with TRBJ2-7; D is perhaps TRBD2 (5 bases). The CDR3 has 14 residues. V shed 1 base and J shed 4 bases, with 11 bases lying between them. CDR1 is MDHEN and CDR2 is SYDVKM in the germline V gene. For the CDR3, the DNA is TGTGCCAGCAGTTTATATGCCAGAGGGTACGAGCAGTACTTC. This sequence encodes CASSLYARGYEQYF.